One and the same sample provided the 24 T cell receptor beta chains below, sequenced in a study of memory CD8 T cells in hepatitis C reinfection. Time point in this sample: peak reinfection, 3 to 8 weeks after reinfection detection. TCR sequencing was done directly ex vivo on sorted cells, without expansion in vitro. Assay used: immunoSEQ multiplex PCR; TCRdb lists only in-frame clones, some missing. Of around 47,000 clones listed, roughly 90% were seen once; the top ten hold around 1.2%. Sequenced input: naive CD8+ T cells sorted from blood. These receptors were taken from a man aged 18 to 29 with hepatitis C virus infection.

The gene calls are TRBV11-2 and TRBJ2-3; D may be TRBD1 (6 bases). The CDR3 is 15 residues long. V was clipped by 5 bases and J by 4 bases, with 16 bases between them. Germline assignment: CDR1 SGHAT and CDR2 FQNNGV. As DNA, the CDR3 is TGTGCCAGCAGCCCGGAAGGGGGTCCCCCAGATACGCAGTATTTT. This sequence encodes CASSPEGGPPDTQYF.

This sequence joins TRBV2 and TRBJ1-1; D unresolved. Germline V gene sequence: CDR1 SNHLY, CDR2 FYNNEI. V was shortened by 6 bases and J by 8 bases, with 10 bases between the two germline ends. There are 11 residues in the CDR3. The CDR3 nucleotides read TGTGCCAGCAGGCGGAGGGAGGAAGCTTTCTTT. Translating gives CASRRREEAFF.

This clone was recorded a few times. The chain is built from TRBV6-6 and TRBJ1-3, with a possible D match to TRBD1 (5 bases). Looked up from germline, CDR1 is MNHNY and CDR2 is SVGAGI (reference sequence). The CDR3 covers 16 residues. Trimming cost V 0 bases and J 2 bases, with 11 bases left between them. CDR3 sequence reads: CASSYSWEGTGNTIYF. Written as DNA, the CDR3 is TGTGCCAGCAGTTACTCGTGGGAGGGGACTGGAAACACCATATATTTT.

V gene TRBV28 combines with J gene TRBJ1-5, with TRBD1 identical over 9 bases. This CDR3 is 16 amino acids long. The J segment lost 0 bases and the V segment lost 5 bases, leaving 5 bases of the junction unmatched. Germline-derived CDR1 and CDR2 are MDHEN and SYDVKM. The DNA for the CDR3 is TGTGCCAGCAGTCTCGGGACAGGGTATAGCAATCAGCCCCAGCATTTT. Encoded protein: CASSLGTGYSNQPQHF.

The rearrangement uses TRBV6-6 and TRBJ1-6; 7 bases map to TRBD1. The germline V gene has CDR1 MNHNY and CDR2 SVGAGI (reference sequence). Unmatched junction bases numbered 1, after V lost 4 bases and J lost 7 bases. This CDR3 has 13 residues. The DNA for the CDR3 is TGTGCCAGCAGTTGGACAGGCAATTCACCCCTCCACTTT. Translating it yields CASSWTGNSPLHF.

J is TRBJ2-3 and V is TRBV27; 16 bases line up with TRBD2. Germline CDR1 and CDR2: MNHEY and SMNVEV (reference sequence). The junction had 13 bases not matched to a gene; V was cut back by 11 bases and J by 5 bases. The CDR3 is 17 residues long. The DNA for the CDR3 is TGTGCCTCAACCGGGACTAGCGGGAGGGCCCAGGGAGATACGCAGTATTTT. Translating it yields CASTGTSGRAQGDTQYF.

The gene calls are TRBV29-1 and TRBJ1-4; no clear D. This CDR3 region has 16 residues. Trimming cost V 7 bases and J 7 bases, with 25 bases left between them. The germline V gene has CDR1 SQVTM and CDR2 ANQGSEA. As DNA, the CDR3 is TGCAGCGCCCTGCCCCTTTCTCCCAGCGAAGGTGAAAAACTGTTTTTT. It specifies CSALPLSPSEGEKLFF.

The rearrangement joins TRBV6-6 to TRBJ1-2; D call uncertain. The CDR3 covers 14 residues. The germline V gene has CDR1 MNHNY and CDR2 SVGAGI (reference sequence). Trimming took 8 bases from V and 1 from J, leaving 14 bases between them. The chain's CDR3 is CASPPTINNYGYTF. In nucleotides, the CDR3 is TGTGCCAGCCCCCCAACTATAAATAACTATGGCTACACCTTC.

This clone is a singleton in its sample. The gene calls are TRBV11-2 and TRBJ2-7; D gene ambiguous. The V gene's germline CDR1 is SGHAT and CDR2 FQNNGV. This CDR3 region has 14 residues. Trimming took 2 bases from V and 4 from J, leaving 12 bases between them. The CDR3 nucleotides read TGTGCCAGCAGCTTAAACAGCCCAGGATACGAGCAGTACTTC. Encoded protein: CASSLNSPGYEQYF. Full variable domain (outside the CDR3, taken from reference TRBV11-2 and TRBJ2-7): EAGVAQSPRYKIIEKRQSVAFWCNPISGHATLYWYQQILGQGPKLLIQFQNNGVVDDSQLPKDRFSAERLKGVDSTLKIQPAKLEDSAVYLCASSLNSPGYEQYFGPGTRLTVT.

This clone has just one count. This sequence joins TRBV5-1 and TRBJ2-1; 12 bases map to TRBD2. CDR1 is SGHRS, CDR2 YFSETQ, per germline. The length of the CDR3 is 16 residues. The V and J ends lost 4 bases and 9 bases, in that order; junction bases with no gene match: 11. The CDR3 sequence is CASSPPLAGGPVEQFF. The CDR3 coding sequence is TGCGCCAGCAGCCCCCCTCTAGCGGGGGGGCCCGTTGAGCAGTTCTTC. Variable domain in full (rest from reference TRBV5-1 and TRBJ2-1): KAGVTQTPRYLIKTRGQQVTLSCSPISGHRSVSWYQQTPGQGLQFLFEYFSETQRNKGNFPGRFSGRQFSNSRSEMNVSTLELGDSALYLCASSPPLAGGPVEQFFGPGTRLTVL.

The count of this clone is one. The V call is TRBV19, the J call TRBJ1-5; D is perhaps TRBD1 (6 bases). Trimming left V 4 bases short and J 4 bases short, with 14 bases between. CDR3 length: 15 amino acids. Germline-derived CDR1 and CDR2 are LNHDA and SQIVND (reference sequence). Written as DNA, the CDR3 is TGTGCCAGTAGTAGGCAGGGGAGTTCAAATCAGCCCCAGCATTTT. Encoded protein: CASSRQGSSNQPQHF.

V and J are TRBV28 and TRBJ2-1; weak D call: TRBD1 (5 bases). This CDR3 region has 16 residues. Per germline, CDR1 MDHEN and CDR2 SYDVKM. V lost 4 bases to trimming and J lost 4 bases, with 17 bases between them. CDR3 DNA: TGTGCCAGCAGTTCCAGGACCCTTCAGGGATACAATGAGCAGTTCTTC. Translated, it gives CASSSRTLQGYNEQFF.

The chain combines TRBV7-8 with TRBJ2-7; 7 positions agree with TRBD2. V trimming: 1 base; J trimming: 0 bases; junction bases outside the gene matches: 6. The CDR3 is made up of 16 amino acids. The V gene's germline CDR1 is SGHVS and CDR2 FQNEAQ. The CDR3 DNA reads TGTGCCAGCAGCTTAGGGGGACTAACCTCCTCCTACGAGCAGTACTTC. It is translated as CASSLGGLTSSYEQYF. The full variable domain, completed using reference TRBV7-8 and TRBJ2-7, is GAGVSQSPRYKVAKRGQDVALRCDPISGHVSLFWYQQALGQGPEFLTYFQNEAQLDKSGLPSDRFFAERPEGSVSTLKIQRTQQEDSAVYLCASSLGGLTSSYEQYFGPGTRLTVT.

The V gene is TRBV30, the J gene TRBJ1-6; 7 bases are shared with TRBD1. V was pared by 2 bases and J by 7 bases, with 5 bases of the junction left unmatched. The CDR3 is 14 amino acids. Germline values: CDR1 GTSNPN, CDR2 SVGIG (reference sequence). CDR3 residues: CAWSLTGQNSPLHF. In nucleotides, the CDR3 is TGTGCCTGGAGTCTGACGGGACAGAATTCACCCCTCCACTTT.

The chain links TRBV6-6 to TRBJ2-7; D is possibly TRBD2 (6 bases). This CDR3 has 14 residues. Germline V gene sequence: CDR1 MNHNY, CDR2 SVGAGI (reference sequence). Trimming pared 4 bases from V and 3 bases from J, leaving 13 bases between. CDR3 in DNA: TGTGCCAGCAGTTCGACTAGTCGGCTCTACGAGCAGTACTTC. Amino acids: CASSSTSRLYEQYF.

V gene TRBV19 combines with J gene TRBJ1-2; TRBD1 is a possible D gene (6 bases). This CDR3 has 15 residues. The V gene's germline CDR1 is LNHDA and CDR2 SQIVND (reference sequence). V was cut by 6 bases and J by 4 bases, with 18 bases left in between. For the CDR3, the DNA is TGTGCCAGTAGCCTATTTGTGGGGGCTACCTATGGCTACACCTTC. Translation gives CASSLFVGATYGYTF.

The V gene is TRBV5-1, the J gene TRBJ1-6; 11 bases are shared with TRBD1. Looked up from germline, CDR1 is SGHRS and CDR2 is YFSETQ. The ends lost 4 bases at V and 13 bases at J; junction bases unmatched: 7. The CDR3 extends over 14 amino acids. The CDR3: CASSTGTGGSPLHF. The CDR3 nucleotides read TGCGCCAGCAGCACCGGGACAGGGGGTTCGCCCCTCCACTTT.

The V and J genes are TRBV5-8 and TRBJ2-3, with TRBD1 identical over 7 bases. The ends lost 0 bases at V and 0 bases at J; junction bases unmatched: 1. The CDR3 consists of 15 residues. CDR1 is SGHTS, CDR2 YDEGEE, per germline. CDR3 sequence reads: CASSLGDSSTDTQYF. CDR3 DNA sequence: TGTGCCAGCAGCTTGGGGGACAGTAGCACAGATACGCAGTATTTT. The full variable domain, rest sourced from reference TRBV5-8 and TRBJ2-3, is EAGVTQSPTHLIKTRGQQATLRCSPISGHTSVYWYQQALGLGLQFLLWYDEGEERNRGNFPPRFSGRQFPNYSSELNVNALELEDSALYLCASSLGDSSTDTQYFGPGTRLTVL.

The V call is TRBV19, the J call TRBJ2-1; maybe TRBD2 (5 bases). The CDR3 is 15 amino acids. CDR1 and CDR2 (germline): LNHDA, SQIVND (reference sequence). The V end was cut by 6 bases, the J end by 5 bases, with 17 bases between. This CDR3 reads CASSPGVASDNEQFF. CDR3 in DNA: TGTGCCAGTAGCCCCGGGGTAGCGAGCGACAATGAGCAGTTCTTC.

The CDR3, as DNA: TGTGCCAGCAGCTCCTCAATCACTAGCGACTTAGAAGAGACCCAGTACTTC. This gives the protein CASSSSITSDLEETQYF. V and J are TRBV5-4 and TRBJ2-5, with 7 bases that match TRBD2. Germline CDR1 and CDR2: SGHNT and YYREEE (reference sequence). CDR3 size: 17 residues. Trimming at V came to 3 bases and at J to 3 bases, leaving 14 bases not matched to a gene.

V gene TRBV29-1 combines with J gene TRBJ2-1; 11 bases map to TRBD1. The V gene's germline CDR1 is SQVTM and CDR2 ANQGSEA. Unmatched junction bases numbered 9, after V lost 3 bases and J lost 8 bases. This CDR3 spans 15 amino acids. The CDR3 DNA reads TGCAGCGTTGACAGGACAGGGGGCGCATTTTATGAGCAGTTCTTC. The encoded protein is CSVDRTGGAFYEQFF.

This chain connects TRBV11-2 to TRBJ2-1, with D hard to call. Germline lookup yields CDR1 SGHAT and CDR2 FQNNGV. The CDR3 spans 15 residues. The germline V and J ends were trimmed by 6 bases and 0 bases, with 12 bases remaining between them. The CDR3 reads CASSPTLSSYNEQFF. As DNA, the CDR3 is TGTGCCAGCAGTCCTACGTTGAGCTCCTACAATGAGCAGTTCTTC.

The chain couples TRBV11-3 to TRBJ2-1; 7 nucleotides match TRBD1. With V trimmed by 3 bases and J by 0 bases, 2 bases remained unmatched. The V gene's germline CDR1 is SGHNT and CDR2 YENEEA. CDR3 length: 15 amino acids. CDR3 region: CASSLAGGSYNEQFF. Written as DNA, the CDR3 is TGTGCCAGCAGCTTGGCAGGGGGCTCCTACAATGAGCAGTTCTTC.

Only a few counts were recorded for this clone. The rearrangement uses TRBV5-6 and TRBJ2-5; weak D call: TRBD1 (7 bases). CDR1 and CDR2 (germline): SGHDT, YYEEEE. This CDR3 region has 14 residues. Deletions cut 1 base from V and 4 bases from J, with 11 bases between. DNA of the CDR3: TGTGCCAGCAGCTTGTCAGGGGGAGGAGAGACCCAGTACTTC. Protein product: CASSLSGGGETQYF. Drawing the rest from reference TRBV5-6 and TRBJ2-5, the complete variable domain is DAGVTQSPTHLIKTRGQQVTLRCSPKSGHDTVSWYQQALGQGPQFIFQYYEEEERQRGNFPDRFSGHQFPNYSSELNVNALLLGDSALYLCASSLSGGGETQYFGPGTRLLVL.